One sample yielded the 6 T cell receptor beta chains listed below, sequenced in a study of early T cells in non-severe SARS-CoV-2 infection (dated by TCRdb to the early 2020s). Receptors were amplified or captured by 5' RACE. Sequenced on a NextSeq 500. TCRdb trimmed the raw reads at Q25, called clones with MiXCR and kept productive beta chains. Records with the same CDR3 protein are collapsed into one entry carrying the most frequent genes and DNA. A total of approximately 66,000 distinct CDR3 sequences appear in this sample, 12% of them only once. The ten largest account for approximately 1.1% of the sample. The sample was whole blood, taken at baseline. These receptors came from an adult who was a healthcare worker with PCR-confirmed SARS-CoV-2 infection or an uninfected control (not recorded which). The donor label of this sample is uncertain.

The chain joins TRBV6-1 to TRBJ1-2; 8 bases map to TRBD1. In germline, CDR1 is MNHNS, CDR2 SASEGT. This CDR3 is 14 amino acids long. The junction had 7 bases not matched to a gene; V was cut back by 6 bases and J by 4 bases. In DNA form, the CDR3 reads TGTGCCAGCAGCCGCCCTACAGGGGGCTATGGCTACACCTTC. Translated: CASSRPTGGYGYTF.

The rearrangement links TRBV11-1 to TRBJ2-1; possibly TRBD2 for D (6 bases). This CDR3 has 15 residues. Trimming removed 2 bases at V and 2 bases at J, with 10 bases between. Looked up from germline, CDR1 is SGHAT and CDR2 is FQDESV (reference sequence). The CDR3 region has the DNA TGTGCCAGCAGCTTACACGGGGGTCCCTACAATGAGCAGTTCTTC. Its protein is CASSLHGGPYNEQFF.

The V gene is TRBV12-3 or TRBV12-4, the J gene TRBJ1-2, with 10 bases identical to TRBD1. The CDR3 loop spans 13 amino acids. Trimming removed 8 bases from V and 5 bases from J; junction bases left unmatched: 5. The CDR3 DNA reads TGTGCCAGCGATGGGACAGGGGAATATGGCTACACCTTC. Encoded protein: CASDGTGEYGYTF.

The gene calls are TRBV7-9 and TRBJ1-2; D gene uncertain. The CDR3 is 11 residues long. Trimming removed 4 bases at V and 8 bases at J, with 8 bases between. Germline CDR1 reads SEHNR; CDR2 reads FQNEAQ (reference sequence). CDR3 nucleotide sequence: TGTGCCAGCAGCTCCGCCCGGGGCTACACCTTC. It translates to CASSSARGYTF.

Concerning this clonotype: One base away lies a much larger clone, so this may be a sequencing read error. The V and J genes are TRBV27 and TRBJ2-2; possible D gene TRBD2, 5 bases. Germline CDR1 reads MNHEY; CDR2 reads SMNVEV (reference sequence). CDR3 length equals 14 residues. The CDR3, as DNA: TGTGCCAGCAGTTTAGGGCCCAACACCGGGGAGCCGTTTTTT. This sequence encodes CASSLGPNTGEPFF.

The sample holds a few counts of this clonotype. The CDR3 region is CASSPTSGTGELFF. The CDR3 DNA reads TGTGCCAGCAGCCCCACTTCAGGGACCGGGGAGCTGTTTTTT. The chain has TRBV11-2 and TRBJ2-2; maybe TRBD1 (5 bases). Deletions cut 5 bases from V and 5 bases from J, with 12 bases between. The CDR3 is 14 residues long. The germline CDR1 and CDR2 sequences are SGHAT and FQNNGV. The complete variable domain, with remaining parts taken from reference TRBV11-2 and TRBJ2-2, reads EAGVAQSPRYKIIEKRQSVAFWCNPISGHATLYWYQQILGQGPKLLIQFQNNGVVDDSQLPKDRFSAERLKGVDSTLKIQPAKLEDSAVYLCASSPTSGTGELFFGEGSRLTVL.